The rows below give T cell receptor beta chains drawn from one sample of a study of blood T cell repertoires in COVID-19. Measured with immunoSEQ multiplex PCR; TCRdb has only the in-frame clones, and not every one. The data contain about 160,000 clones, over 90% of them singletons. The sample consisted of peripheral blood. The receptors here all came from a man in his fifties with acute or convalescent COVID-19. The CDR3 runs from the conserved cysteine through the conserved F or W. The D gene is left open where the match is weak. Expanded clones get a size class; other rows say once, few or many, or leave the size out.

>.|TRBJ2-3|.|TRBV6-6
CASSRSSTDTQYF
TGTGCCAGCAGTCGCAGTAGCACAGATACGCAGTATTTT
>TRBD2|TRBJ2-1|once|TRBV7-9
CASSLDTSVLFF
TGTGCCAGCAGCTTAGATACTAGCGTTCTGTTCTTC
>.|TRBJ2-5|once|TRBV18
CASSPDGEETQYF
TGTGCCAGCTCACCCGACGGGGAAGAGACCCAGTACTTC
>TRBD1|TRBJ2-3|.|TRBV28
CASRDSSTDTQYF
TGTGCGTCACGGGACAGTAGCACAGATACGCAGTATTTT
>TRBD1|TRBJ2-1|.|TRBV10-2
CASGQGGTYNEQFF
TGCGCCAGCGGACAGGGGGGCACCTACAATGAGCAGTTCTTC
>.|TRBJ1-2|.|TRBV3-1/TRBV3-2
CASSHGTDYGYTF
TGTGCCAGCAGTCACGGGACTGACTATGGCTACACCTTC
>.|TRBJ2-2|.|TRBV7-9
CASSLLSTGELFF
TGTGCCAGCAGCTTATTGTCGACCGGGGAGCTGTTTTTT
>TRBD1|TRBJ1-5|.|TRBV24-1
CATSDSGQVNQPQHF
TGTGCCACCAGTGATTCGGGACAGGTCAATCAGCCCCAGCATTTT
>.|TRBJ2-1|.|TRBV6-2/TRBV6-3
CASSYKSQGRYEQFF
TGTGCCAGCAGTTACAAGAGCCAGGGGAGATATGAGCAGTTCTTC
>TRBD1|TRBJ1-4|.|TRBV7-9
CASSPRGQGTGEKLFF
TGTGCCAGCAGCCCTAGGGGACAGGGGACGGGTGAAAAACTGTTTTTT
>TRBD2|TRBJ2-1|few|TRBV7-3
CASSLTQPAGGQDEQFF
TGTGCCAGCAGCTTAACTCAACCAGCGGGGGGGCAGGATGAGCAGTTCTTC
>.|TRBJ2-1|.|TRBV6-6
CASSYQSGRRNEQFF
TGTGCCAGCAGTTACCAAAGCGGCAGGAGAAATGAGCAGTTCTTC
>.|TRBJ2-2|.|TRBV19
CASSIVRSGELFF
TGTGCCAGTAGTATTGTTCGGTCCGGGGAGCTGTTTTTT
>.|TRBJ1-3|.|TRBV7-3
CASSQDYSGNTIYF
TGTGCCAGCAGCCAGGATTACTCTGGAAACACCATATATTTT